Listed below are T cell receptor beta chains from one sample, sequenced in a study of radiation and T cells in renal cell carcinoma. Clones were sequenced by immunoSEQ multiplex PCR, and TCRdb holds only the in-frame ones, with some missing. The sample holds 70,000 to 80,000 clones; 65% to 90% are singletons and the top ten take more than 20%. Sequencing was performed on blood, taken from a patient whose treatment included radiotherapy and nephrectomy. The receptors here all came from a woman aged 45-65 years with renal cell carcinoma. Each CDR3 is given with its conserved first and last residue. A D gene is named only where the DNA matches it firmly. Part of the rows lack a size; the others show once, few, many or a class for expanded clones.

size | J | length | V | D | CDR3 | DNA
. | TRBJ1-5 | 15 | TRBV6-6 | . | CASRAGRYSNQPQHF | TGTGCCAGCAGGGCAGGACGGTATAGCAATCAGCCCCAGCATTTT
. | TRBJ2-7 | 11 | TRBV20-1 | TRBD2 | CSARREREQYF | TGCAGTGCTAGGCGGGAGCGCGAGCAGTACTTC
. | TRBJ1-2 | 15 | TRBV5-1 | . | CASSAETGIDYGYTF | TGCGCCAGCAGCGCAGAGACGGGGATAGACTATGGCTACACCTTC
. | TRBJ2-7 | 14 | TRBV28 | . | CASSSGGGSYEQYF | TGTGCCAGCAGTTCGGGGGGCGGCTCCTACGAGCAGTACTTC
once | TRBJ2-7 | 14 | TRBV5-6 | TRBD1 | CASSVDRFPYEQYF | TGTGCCAGCAGCGTGGACAGGTTCCCCTACGAGCAGTACTTC
. | TRBJ2-3 | 15 | TRBV6-5 | . | CASSSRDSNTDTQYF | TGTGCCAGCAGTTCCCGGGACTCGAACACAGATACGCAGTATTTT
. | TRBJ1-5 | 15 | TRBV5-4 | TRBD1 | CASSLWDRVRQPQHF | TGTGCCAGCAGCTTGTGGGACAGGGTGAGACAGCCCCAGCATTTT
. | TRBJ1-6 | 15 | TRBV6-5 | . | CASSYEGGTNSPLHF | TGTGCCAGCAGTTACGAGGGCGGTACTAATTCACCCCTCCACTTT
. | TRBJ2-4 | 17 | TRBV19 | . | CASSIDPGILAKNIQYF | TGTGCCAGTAGTATAGATCCCGGGATATTAGCCAAAAACATTCAGTACTTC
. | TRBJ1-5 | 14 | TRBV6-5 | TRBD1 | CASSYDRGRDPQHF | TGTGCCAGCAGTTACGACAGGGGGCGTGACCCCCAGCATTTT
. | TRBJ1-2 | 14 | TRBV5-4 | . | CASSESSGGYGYTF | TGTGCCAGCAGCGAATCTTCCGGAGGGTATGGCTACACCTTC
. | TRBJ2-3 | 17 | TRBV5-4 | TRBD2 | CASSLASGGGRTDTQYF | TGTGCCAGCAGCTTGGCTTCTGGCGGGGGGCGCACAGATACGCAGTATTTT
. | TRBJ1-6 | 17 | TRBV27 | TRBD1 | CASSPGQGVSYNSPLHF | TGTGCCAGCAGCCCGGGACAGGGTGTATCCTATAATTCACCCCTCCACTTT
. | TRBJ1-4 | 16 | TRBV5-5 | TRBD1 | CASTTAGGGTNEKLFF | TGTGCCAGCACCACCGCAGGGGGGGGAACTAATGAAAAACTGTTTTTT
. | TRBJ2-2 | 16 | TRBV6-5 | . | CASSYSSRRNTGELFF | TGTGCCAGCAGTTACTCCAGCAGGCGGAACACCGGGGAGCTGTTTTTT
. | TRBJ1-1 | 15 | TRBV6-1 | TRBD1 | CASSEAWGRGTEAFF | TGTGCCAGCAGTGAAGCATGGGGCAGGGGGACTGAAGCTTTCTTT
. | TRBJ2-1 | 15 | TRBV9 | TRBD2 | CASSVGSGGNNEQFF | TGTGCCAGCAGCGTCGGTAGCGGGGGGAACAATGAGCAGTTCTTC
. | TRBJ2-1 | 12 | TRBV9 | . | CASSVLGSEQFF | TGTGCCAGCAGCGTATTGGGCTCTGAGCAGTTCTTC
. | TRBJ2-2 | 17 | TRBV11-3 | TRBD2 | CASSPPPERGGTGELFF | TGTGCCAGCAGCCCACCCCCCGAGCGGGGGGGGACCGGGGAGCTGTTTTTT
. | TRBJ2-2 | 15 | TRBV30 | TRBD1 | CAWSVPGGNTGELFF | TGTGCCTGGAGTGTGCCAGGGGGCAACACCGGGGAGCTGTTTTTT
. | TRBJ2-5 | 13 | TRBV9 | TRBD2 | CASSEGLAGTQYF | TGTGCCAGCAGCGAGGGACTAGCGGGGACCCAGTACTTC
. | TRBJ2-7 | 12 | TRBV23-1 | . | CASRQAAYEQYF | TGCGCCAGCAGACAGGCAGCCTACGAGCAGTACTTC
. | TRBJ1-3 | 14 | TRBV5-3 | . | CARNRRETGNTIYF | TGTGCCAGAAACCGCAGGGAAACTGGAAACACCATATATTTT
. | TRBJ2-3 | 15 | TRBV5-6 | TRBD2 | CASSLVSGGTDTQYF | TGTGCCAGCAGCTTGGTTAGCGGGGGGACAGATACGCAGTATTTT
. | TRBJ1-5 | 15 | TRBV19 | . | CASSSHRSSNQPQHF | TGTGCCAGTAGTAGTCACAGGTCTAGCAATCAGCCCCAGCATTTT
. | TRBJ2-5 | 14 | TRBV5-1 | . | CASSLRSYQETQYF | TGCGCCAGCAGCTTGCGGTCCTACCAAGAGACCCAGTACTTC
. | TRBJ2-3 | 14 | TRBV19 | . | CASSIVLGGNAQYF | TGTGCCAGTAGTATAGTACTGGGGGGCAATGCGCAGTATTTT
. | TRBJ1-1 | 13 | TRBV18 | . | CASSLKQGREAFF | TGTGCCAGCTCCCTCAAACAGGGACGAGAAGCTTTCTTT
. | TRBJ2-6 | 18 | TRBV5-8 | TRBD1 | CANPLGGTGTSGANVLTF | TGTGCCAACCCCTTAGGCGGGACAGGGACCTCTGGGGCCAACGTCCTGACTTTC
. | TRBJ2-3 | 13 | TRBV7-9 | . | CASSETQGDTQYF | TGTGCCAGCAGCGAAACCCAGGGGGATACGCAGTATTTT
few | TRBJ2-7 | 10 | TRBV5-8 | . | CASSRYEQYF | TGTGCCAGCAGCCGTTACGAGCAGTACTTC
. | TRBJ1-1 | 14 | TRBV18 | . | CASSQDSSNTEAFF | TGTGCCAGCTCACAGGACAGCTCGAACACTGAAGCTTTCTTT
. | TRBJ2-7 | 15 | TRBV5-5 | TRBD1 | CASSPRTGFTYEQYF | TGTGCCAGCAGCCCACGGACAGGATTTACCTACGAGCAGTACTTC
. | TRBJ2-1 | 16 | TRBV19 | TRBD2 | CASSSPTSGRAVWQFF | TGTGCCAGTAGTTCCCCTACTAGCGGGAGGGCCGTTTGGCAGTTCTTC
. | TRBJ1-3 | 16 | TRBV9 | . | CASSASGVDSGNTIYF | TGTGCCAGCAGCGCCTCTGGAGTCGACTCTGGAAACACCATATATTTT
. | TRBJ2-6 | 15 | TRBV5-1 | . | CASSLTSSGANVLTF | TGCGCCAGCAGCCTGACTAGCTCTGGGGCCAACGTCCTGACTTTC
once | TRBJ2-1 | 16 | TRBV14 | TRBD1 | CASSQLTGKGYNEQFF | TGTGCCAGCAGCCAGTTGACAGGGAAGGGCTACAATGAGCAGTTCTTC
. | TRBJ2-1 | 13 | TRBV4-1 | . | CASSRVSGSEQFF | TGCGCCAGCAGCCGAGTCAGTGGGAGCGAGCAGTTCTTC
. | TRBJ1-5 | 12 | TRBV7-9 | . | CASSSGDQPQHF | TGTGCCAGCAGCTCGGGTGATCAGCCCCAGCATTTT
. | TRBJ1-5 | 17 | TRBV4-1 | . | CASSQDGRWDSNQPQHF | TGCGCCAGCAGCCAAGATGGAAGGTGGGACAGCAATCAGCCCCAGCATTTT
. | TRBJ2-7 | 14 | TRBV28 | . | CASSSSGLRDEQYF | TGTGCCAGCAGTTCATCGGGACTTAGAGACGAGCAGTACTTC
once | TRBJ2-7 | 15 | TRBV6-6 | TRBD1 | CASSMTGTGYNEQYF | TGTGCCAGCAGTATGACCGGGACAGGTTACAACGAGCAGTACTTC
. | TRBJ2-3 | 18 | TRBV5-4 | TRBD2 | CASTPALGGAVGTDTQYF | TGTGCCAGCACCCCGGCACTCGGGGGGGCGGTCGGCACAGATACGCAGTATTTT
. | TRBJ2-1 | 16 | TRBV13 | TRBD1 | CASATGGRSSYNEQFF | TGTGCCAGCGCCACAGGGGGCCGAAGCTCCTACAATGAGCAGTTCTTC
. | TRBJ2-7 | 16 | TRBV4-1 | TRBD2 | CASSQDRLAGGPEQYF | TGCGCCAGCAGCCAAGATAGGCTAGCGGGTGGGCCCGAGCAGTACTTC
. | TRBJ2-3 | 13 | TRBV5-4 | . | CASSLPSTDTQYF | TGTGCCAGCAGCTTGCCAAGCACAGATACGCAGTATTTT
. | TRBJ2-7 | 14 | TRBV28 | TRBD1 | CASTAMTGGSEQYF | TGTGCCAGCACCGCTATGACAGGGGGTAGCGAGCAGTACTTC
. | TRBJ2-1 | 17 | TRBV7-8 | TRBD2 | CASSLAPGLAGNNEQFF | TGTGCCAGCAGCTTAGCACCGGGACTAGCGGGGAACAATGAGCAGTTCTTC